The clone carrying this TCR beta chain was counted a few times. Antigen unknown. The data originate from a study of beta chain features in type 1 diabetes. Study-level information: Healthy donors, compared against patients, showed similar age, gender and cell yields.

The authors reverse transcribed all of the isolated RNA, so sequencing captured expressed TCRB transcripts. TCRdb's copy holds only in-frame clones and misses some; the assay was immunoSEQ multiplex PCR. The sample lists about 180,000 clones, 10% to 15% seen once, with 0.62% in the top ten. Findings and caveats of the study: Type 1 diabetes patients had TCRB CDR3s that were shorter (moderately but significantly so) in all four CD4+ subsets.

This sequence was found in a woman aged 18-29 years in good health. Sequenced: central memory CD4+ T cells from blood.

The CDR3 region is CASSLMGGANEKLFF. In nucleotides, the CDR3 is TGTGCCAGCAGCTTGATGGGGGGGGCTAATGAAAAACTGTTTTTT. The chain is built from TRBV5-4 and TRBJ1-4, with a tentative D call TRBD1 (5 bases). Germline V lookup: CDR1 SGHNT, CDR2 YYREEE (reference sequence). With 1 base removed from V and 3 bases from J, the gap between germline ends came to 10 bases. This CDR3 contains 15 residues.